This TCR beta chain comes out of a study of OX40 agonist ivuxolimab in advanced cancers. Method: immunoSEQ multiplex PCR; TCRdb's copy keeps in-frame clones and lacks some. The data hold more than 100,000 clones, with 80% to 90% observed a single time. This CDR3 spans 15 amino acids. The ends lost 6 bases at V and 7 bases at J; junction bases unmatched: 10. The TCR originated in an adult with an advanced solid tumor such as melanoma, head and neck, liver or kidney cancer. The gene calls are TRBV23-1 and TRBJ2-1; 9 bases agree with TRBD2. TRBV23-1 qualifies as an ORF whose function is uncertain. The sequencing used CD4+ or CD8+ T cells sorted from blood, collected in a trial of the OX40 agonist ivuxolimab. The CDR3 here is CASSLVRGGHNEQFF. The CDR3 coding sequence is TGCGCCAGCAGCTTGGTGCGGGGGGGCCATAATGAGCAGTTCTTC.